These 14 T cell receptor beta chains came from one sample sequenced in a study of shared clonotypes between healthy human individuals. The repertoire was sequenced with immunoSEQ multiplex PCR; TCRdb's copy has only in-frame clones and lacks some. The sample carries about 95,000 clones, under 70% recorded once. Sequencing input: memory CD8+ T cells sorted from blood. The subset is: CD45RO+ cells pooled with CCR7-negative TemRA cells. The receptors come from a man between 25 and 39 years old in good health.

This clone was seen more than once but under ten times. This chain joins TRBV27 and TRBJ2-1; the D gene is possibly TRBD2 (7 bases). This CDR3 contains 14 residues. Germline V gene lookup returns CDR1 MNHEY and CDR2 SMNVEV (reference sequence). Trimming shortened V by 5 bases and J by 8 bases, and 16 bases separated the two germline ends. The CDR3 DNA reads TGTGCCAGCAGTCTCTATAGGGGGGGTCATGAGCAGTTCTTC. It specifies CASSLYRGGHEQFF.

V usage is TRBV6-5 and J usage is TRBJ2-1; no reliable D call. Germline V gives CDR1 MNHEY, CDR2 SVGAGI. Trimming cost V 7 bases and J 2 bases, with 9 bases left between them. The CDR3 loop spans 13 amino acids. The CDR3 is CASTLGPYNEQFF. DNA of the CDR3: TGTGCCAGCACCTTGGGCCCCTACAATGAGCAGTTCTTC.

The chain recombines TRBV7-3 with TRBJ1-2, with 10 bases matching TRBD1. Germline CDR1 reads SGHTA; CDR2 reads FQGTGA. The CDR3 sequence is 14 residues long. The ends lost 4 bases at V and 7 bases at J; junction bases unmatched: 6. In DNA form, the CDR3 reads TGTGCCAGCAGCTCGGGACAGGGGCTAGGTGGCTACACCTTC. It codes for CASSSGQGLGGYTF.

CDR3 loop: CASSLEGDSSYEQYF. Written as DNA, the CDR3 is TGTGCCAGCAGCTTAGAGGGGGACAGCTCCTACGAGCAGTACTTC. V gene TRBV7-2 combines with J gene TRBJ2-5, with 7 bases fitting TRBD1. The assigned J gene may be wrong: the sequence end matches TRBJ2-7 better. This CDR3 has 15 amino acids. Per germline, CDR1 SGHTA and CDR2 FQGNSA.

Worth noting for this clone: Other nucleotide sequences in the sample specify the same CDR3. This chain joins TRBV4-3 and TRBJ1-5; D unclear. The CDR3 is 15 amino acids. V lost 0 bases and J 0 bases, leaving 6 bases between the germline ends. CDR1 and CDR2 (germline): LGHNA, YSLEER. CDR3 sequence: CASSQDRHSNQPQHF. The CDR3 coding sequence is TGCGCCAGCAGCCAAGACCGACATAGCAATCAGCCCCAGCATTTT.

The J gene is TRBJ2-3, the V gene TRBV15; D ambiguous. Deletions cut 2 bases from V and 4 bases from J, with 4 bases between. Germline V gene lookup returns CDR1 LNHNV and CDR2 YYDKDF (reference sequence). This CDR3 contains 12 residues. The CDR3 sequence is CATSRRADTQYF. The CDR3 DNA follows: TGTGCCACCAGCAGAAGGGCAGATACGCAGTATTTT.

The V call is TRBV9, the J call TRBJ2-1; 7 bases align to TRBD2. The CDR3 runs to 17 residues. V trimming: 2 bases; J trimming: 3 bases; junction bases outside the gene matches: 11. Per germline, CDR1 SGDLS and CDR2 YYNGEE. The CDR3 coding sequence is TGTGCCAGCAGCGTTACAGTGGACTCTAGCGGCTACAATGAGCAGTTCTTC. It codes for CASSVTVDSSGYNEQFF.

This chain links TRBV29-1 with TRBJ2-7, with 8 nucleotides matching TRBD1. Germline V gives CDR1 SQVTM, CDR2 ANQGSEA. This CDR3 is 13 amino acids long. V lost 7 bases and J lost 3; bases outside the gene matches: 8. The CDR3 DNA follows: TGCAGCGGGAGGACAGGGCAAAGCTACGAGCAGTACTTC. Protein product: CSGRTGQSYEQYF.

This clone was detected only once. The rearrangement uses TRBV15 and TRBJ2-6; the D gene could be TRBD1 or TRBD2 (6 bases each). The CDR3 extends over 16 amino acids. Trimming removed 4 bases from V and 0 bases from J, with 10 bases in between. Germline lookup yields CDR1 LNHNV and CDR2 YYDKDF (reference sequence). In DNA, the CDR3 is TGTGCCACCAGCACCAGGGGAGGCTCTGGGGCCAACGTCCTGACTTTC. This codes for CATSTRGGSGANVLTF.

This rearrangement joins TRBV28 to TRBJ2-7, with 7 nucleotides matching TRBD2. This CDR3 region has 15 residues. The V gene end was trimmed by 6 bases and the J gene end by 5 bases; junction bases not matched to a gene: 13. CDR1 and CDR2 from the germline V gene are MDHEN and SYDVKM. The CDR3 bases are TGTGCCAGCAGACTCCTTTCCCGGGACTATGACGAGCAGTACTTC. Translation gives CASRLLSRDYDEQYF.

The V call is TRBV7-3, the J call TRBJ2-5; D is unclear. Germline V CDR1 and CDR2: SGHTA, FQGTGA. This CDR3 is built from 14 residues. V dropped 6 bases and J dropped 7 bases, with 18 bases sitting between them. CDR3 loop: CASSLSDGSGTQYF. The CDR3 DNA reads TGTGCCAGCAGTTTATCAGACGGGTCGGGGACCCAGTACTTC.

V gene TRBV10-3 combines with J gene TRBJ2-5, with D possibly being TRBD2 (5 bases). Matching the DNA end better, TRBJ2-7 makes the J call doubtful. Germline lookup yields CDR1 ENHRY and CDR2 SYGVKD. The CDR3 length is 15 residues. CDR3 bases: TGTGCCATCAGTGTAGGGAGTCGGTTGTCTTACGAGCAGTACTTC. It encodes CAISVGSRLSYEQYF.

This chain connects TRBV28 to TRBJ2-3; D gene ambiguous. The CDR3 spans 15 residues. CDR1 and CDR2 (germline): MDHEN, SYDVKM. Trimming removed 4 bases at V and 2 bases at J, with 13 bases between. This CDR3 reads CASSSLRTDTDTQYF. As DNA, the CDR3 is TGTGCCAGCAGTTCCCTCCGCACCGACACAGATACGCAGTATTTT.

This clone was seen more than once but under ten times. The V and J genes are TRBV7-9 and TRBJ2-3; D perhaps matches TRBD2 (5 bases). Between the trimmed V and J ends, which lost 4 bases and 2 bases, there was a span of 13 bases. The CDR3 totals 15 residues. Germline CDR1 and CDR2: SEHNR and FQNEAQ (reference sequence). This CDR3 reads CASSYTEGHTDTQYF. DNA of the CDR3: TGTGCCAGCAGCTACACCGAGGGTCACACAGATACGCAGTATTTT.